This T cell receptor (beta chain) was recovered during a study of T cell responses to AZD1222 COVID-19 vaccine. Pooled together were second doses at about 4 or about 12 weeks. Method: immunoSEQ multiplex PCR; TCRdb's copy keeps in-frame clones and lacks some. The sample records about 140,000 clones, roughly nine tenths being singletons. V was shortened by 4 bases and J by 0 bases, with 15 bases between the two germline ends. Germline CDR1 is LGHNA and CDR2 is YSLEER. The CDR3 is 16 residues long. This clonotype originated in an adult who received the AZD1222 COVID-19 vaccine. The sequences come from peripheral blood, collected 28 days after the second AZD1222 dose. The V call is TRBV4-3, the J call TRBJ1-1, with no clear D. The chain's CDR3 is CASSPRVGHLNTEAFF. DNA for the CDR3: TGCGCCAGCAGCCCCCGGGTTGGGCACTTGAACACTGAAGCTTTCTTT.